This T cell receptor beta chain was sequenced for a study of T cells in Graves' hyperthyroidism and ophthalmopathy. Worth noting for this clonotype: Its antigen is unknown. An end of the junction differs from the germline gene, which may be a read error.

Uncontrolled infections, other autoimmune diseases, pregnancy or lactation led to exclusion of patients. Thyroid ultrasound and orbital computed tomography, with clinical symptoms and serum thyroxine and TRAb, informed diagnoses. Overall study findings and caveats: A 13 V-J signature model discriminated ophthalmopathy versus stable hyperthyroidism.

The germline CDR1 and CDR2 sequences are SNHLY and FYNNEI. This CDR3 region has 14 residues. Using RNA transcripts as the source, TCR beta CDR3 regions were amplified. The HTBI primer set was used in a first-round RT-PCR of the TCR CDR3. One entry per CDR3 protein results from TCRdb running MiXCR on the multiplex PCR reads. The data hold over 650,000 distinct CDR3 sequences, with over 40% observed a single time. The V call is TRBV2, the J call TRBJ1-1, with no clear D. Sample: peripheral blood or thyroid tissue (not recorded which). The sequence came from an adult man with Graves' disease, either hyperthyroidism or ophthalmopathy (not recorded which). The CDR3 spells CTSRDRHLNTEAFF. CDR3 DNA: TGTACCAGCAGAGATCGACACTTGAACACTGAAGCTTTCTTT.